One sample yielded the 20 T cell receptor beta chains listed below, sequenced in a study of T cell responses to AZD1222 COVID-19 vaccine. Generated by immunoSEQ multiplex PCR, the TCRdb table keeps only in-frame clones and is missing some. Of about 120,000 clones listed, about 90% were seen once; the top ten hold 7.5%. The sequencing used peripheral blood, collected on day 0 of AZD1222 vaccination. The receptors were gathered from an adult in good health.

The rearrangement joins TRBV5-6 to TRBJ1-3; 7 bases are a match to TRBD1. Germline V gene data show CDR1 as SGHDT and CDR2 as YYEEEE. This CDR3 is built from 14 residues. Germline trimming cut 2 bases from V and 10 bases from J; bases unmatched to any gene: 9. CDR3 loop: CASSFEGALRTIYF. CDR3 DNA: TGTGCCAGCAGCTTCGAGGGGGCGTTAAGGACCATATATTTT.

J is TRBJ2-1 and V is TRBV9; D possibly corresponds to TRBD2 (6 bases). This CDR3 is built from 15 residues. Per the germline V gene, CDR1 is SGDLS and CDR2 is YYNGEE. V gave up 0 bases and J gave up 4 bases, with 11 bases separating them. The CDR3 protein is CASSVDLASYNEQFF. For the CDR3, the DNA is TGTGCCAGCAGCGTAGATCTAGCGAGTTACAATGAGCAGTTCTTC.

The J gene is TRBJ1-6, the V gene TRBV7-6, with 9 bases fitting TRBD1. Germline lookup yields CDR1 SGHVS and CDR2 FNYEAQ. J lost 0 bases, V lost 3 bases, and 3 bases had no gene match. The CDR3 totals 17 residues. CDR3 in amino acids: CASSLGTGISYNSPLHF. The DNA of the CDR3 is TGTGCCAGCAGCTTGGGGACAGGGATCTCCTATAATTCACCCCTCCACTTT.

The CDR3 protein is CASDPAGVGAEAFF. The CDR3 DNA sequence: TGTGCCAGCGACCCCGCGGGGGTGGGGGCTGAAGCTTTCTTT. This chain uses TRBV6-5 with TRBJ1-1, with D perhaps matching TRBD1 (5 bases). CDR3 size: 14 residues. CDR1 is MNHEY and CDR2 is SVGAGI in the germline V gene. V was pared by 8 bases and J by 6 bases, with 19 bases between.

In this sample, this clone turned up a few times. The chain employs TRBV11-3 and TRBJ2-1; TRBD2 matches 15 bases. CDR3 length equals 16 residues. The germline V gene encodes CDR1 SGHNT and CDR2 YENEEA. Trimming at V came to 1 base and at J to 6 bases, leaving 1 base not matched to a gene. CDR3 in DNA: TGTGCCAGCAGCTTAGGGACTAGCGGGGGGGGCAATGAGCAGTTCTTC. Its protein is CASSLGTSGGGNEQFF.

The CDR3 DNA is TGTGCCAGTAGTTTCCGACAGGGGGCAACTAATGAAAAACTGTTTTTT. This encodes CASSFRQGATNEKLFF. V and J are TRBV19 and TRBJ1-4; TRBD1 matches at 9 bases. The CDR3 covers 16 residues. Trimming took 5 bases from V and 0 from J; bases not matched to a gene: 4. Germline V gene sequence: CDR1 LNHDA, CDR2 SQIVND (reference sequence).

The rearrangement links TRBV29-1 to TRBJ1-6, with D possibly TRBD1 on 6 matching bases. V lost 6 bases to trimming and J lost 7 bases, with 13 bases between them. CDR3 length: 13 amino acids. Germline V lookup: CDR1 SQVTM, CDR2 ANQGSEA. CDR3 region: CSVLLDRNSPLHF. CDR3 DNA: TGCAGCGTCCTATTAGACAGGAATTCACCCCTCCACTTT.

V is TRBV28 and J is TRBJ2-5; TRBD2 matches at 13 bases. CDR1 and CDR2 from the germline V gene are MDHEN and SYDVKM. CDR3 length: 16 amino acids. After removal of 6 bases from V and 2 bases from J, the junction contained 6 bases not matched to a gene. The CDR3: CASRGTSGNWQETQYF. In DNA, the CDR3 is TGTGCCAGCAGGGGGACTAGCGGGAACTGGCAAGAGACCCAGTACTTC.

The rearrangement links TRBV5-8 to TRBJ2-5; perhaps TRBD2 as D (6 bases). From germline, CDR1 is SGHTS and CDR2 YDEGEE. V dropped 0 bases and J dropped 1 base, with 16 bases sitting between them. The CDR3 has 17 amino acids. CDR3 protein: CASSLGAGGNGQETQYF. CDR3 nucleotides: TGTGCCAGCAGCTTGGGGGCCGGGGGTAACGGCCAAGAGACCCAGTACTTC.

This clone was observed once. The chain combines TRBV6-1 with TRBJ1-1; TRBD1 matches at 7 bases. Trimming removed 3 bases from V and 4 bases from J; junction bases left unmatched: 8. Germline CDR1 is MNHNS and CDR2 is SASEGT. CDR3 length: 15 residues. The DNA for the CDR3 is TGTGCCAGCAGTGAGTCGACAGGGTATGTCACTGAAGCTTTCTTT. Residues: CASSESTGYVTEAFF.

The chain couples TRBV2 to TRBJ1-3, with D unresolved. Trimming took 6 bases from V and 0 from J, leaving 6 bases between them. CDR1 is SNHLY, CDR2 FYNNEI, per germline. This CDR3 contains 13 residues. As DNA, the CDR3 is TGTGCCAGCAGGAGGTACTCTGGAAACACCATATATTTT. Translated: CASRRYSGNTIYF. The full variable domain, rest sourced from reference TRBV2 and TRBJ1-3, is EPEVTQTPSHQVTQMGQEVILRCVPISNHLYFYWYRQILGQKVEFLVSFYNNEISEKSEIFDDQFSVERPDGSNFTLKIRSTKLEDSAMYFCASRRYSGNTIYFGEGSWLTVV.

This rearrangement joins TRBV5-1 to TRBJ1-1, with D possibly being TRBD1 (5 bases). The CDR3 totals 14 residues. Trimming left V 2 bases short and J 3 bases short, with 11 bases between. Germline V gene sequence: CDR1 SGHRS, CDR2 YFSETQ. The chain's CDR3 is CASSFFGGDTEAFF. In DNA, the CDR3 is TGCGCCAGCAGCTTTTTTGGAGGGGACACTGAAGCTTTCTTT.

The V and J genes are TRBV6-4 and TRBJ2-1, with a tentative D call TRBD2 (6 bases). Germline V lookup: CDR1 MRHNA, CDR2 SNTAGT. The ends were cut back, 6 bases at V and 5 bases at J, with 11 bases in the middle. The CDR3 spans 13 residues. CDR3 in amino acids: CASSRGENNEQFF. Written as DNA, the CDR3 is TGTGCCAGCAGCCGCGGGGAAAACAATGAGCAGTTCTTC.

V and J are TRBV5-5 and TRBJ2-2; TRBD2 aligns across 9 bases. The CDR3 runs to 15 residues. V shed 7 bases and J 3 bases; nucleotides not matched to a gene: 7. CDR1 and CDR2 from the germline V gene are SGHKS and YYEKEE (reference sequence). The CDR3 protein is CASVAAGGHTGELFF. DNA of the CDR3: TGTGCCAGCGTTGCAGCGGGAGGCCACACCGGGGAGCTGTTTTTT.

The CDR3 coding sequence is TGTGCCAGCAGCCAAGATCCGGCGGGAGTTGAATACAATGAGCAGTTCTTC. This gives the protein CASSQDPAGVEYNEQFF. This chain joins TRBV3-1 (or the pseudogene TRBV3-2) and TRBJ2-1, with 7 positions matching TRBD2. CDR1 LGHDT and CDR2 YNNKEL come from the germline V gene (reference sequence). The CDR3 totals 17 residues. After removal of 0 bases from V and 4 bases from J, the junction contained 9 bases not matched to a gene.

The chain employs TRBV18 and TRBJ1-1, with D possibly matching TRBD1 (5 bases). Trimming stripped 0 bases from V and 2 bases from J, with 10 bases between. Germline V gives CDR1 KGHSH, CDR2 LQKENI. The CDR3 loop spans 15 amino acids. The DNA for the CDR3 is TGTGCCAGCTCACCACCGACAGTGGGTAACACTGAAGCTTTCTTT. It specifies CASSPPTVGNTEAFF. Full variable domain (remainder filled in from reference TRBV18 and TRBJ1-1): NAGVMQNPRHLVRRRGQEARLRCSPMKGHSHVYWYRQLPEEGLKFMVYLQKENIIDESGMPKERFSAEFPKEGPSILRIQQVVRGDSAAYFCASSPPTVGNTEAFFGQGTRLTVV.

The rearrangement links TRBV5-4 to TRBJ1-6; 8 nucleotides match TRBD1. This CDR3 is built from 13 residues. The germline CDR1 and CDR2 sequences are SGHNT and YYREEE (reference sequence). After removal of 4 bases from V and 7 bases from J, the junction contained 1 base not matched to a gene. CDR3 in amino acids: CASSGQGNSPLHF. CDR3 bases: TGTGCCAGCAGCGGACAGGGAAATTCACCCCTCCACTTT.

The V gene is TRBV19, the J gene TRBJ1-6; possible D gene TRBD1, 6 bases. CDR1 LNHDA and CDR2 SQIVND come from the germline V gene (reference sequence). V lost 4 bases to trimming and J lost 10 bases, with 11 bases between them. The CDR3 is 13 amino acids. The CDR3: CASSTGVGSPLHF. In DNA form, the CDR3 reads TGTGCCAGTAGTACAGGGGTAGGATCACCCCTCCACTTT.

The chain carries TRBV30 and TRBJ2-7; the D gene is possibly TRBD2 (5 bases). Deletions cut 2 bases from V and 4 bases from J, with 6 bases between. Germline V gene lookup returns CDR1 GTSNPN and CDR2 SVGIG (reference sequence). The CDR3 spans 11 residues. The CDR3 region is CAWSTGYEQYF. The CDR3 nucleotides read TGTGCCTGGAGTACGGGGTACGAGCAGTACTTC.

J is TRBJ2-1 and V is TRBV9; 9 positions agree with TRBD2. Germline assignment: CDR1 SGDLS and CDR2 YYNGEE. This CDR3 comprises 16 residues. V lost 5 bases, J lost 1 base, and 7 bases stayed unmatched. CDR3 bases: TGTGCCAGCAGAAGGGGGCTAGCGGGATCCTACAATGAGCAGTTCTTC. Protein product: CASRRGLAGSYNEQFF.